The 21 T cell receptor beta chains reported below all come from one sample, sequenced in a study. TCRdb called the 5' RACE reads again in MiXCR, with one record for every CDR3 protein. Counted here are about 46,000 distinct CDR3 sequences, about 28% occurring once; the ten biggest clones make up 2.1%. The sample consisted of naive CD4+ T cells sorted from blood. Subset indicated: naive CD4+ T cells, CD4+CD45RA+CD25-. The origin of the receptors is a female donor with breast cancer.

The sample holds a few counts of this clonotype. The chain joins TRBV7-9 to TRBJ2-1, with 7 bases identical to TRBD1. Germline CDR1 SEHNR, CDR2 FQNEAQ (reference sequence). Losses at the gene ends were 5 bases for V and 0 bases for J; bases not matched to a gene: 1. The CDR3 totals 14 residues. The CDR3 loop is CASSPGGSYNEQFF. CDR3 DNA: TGTGCCAGCAGCCCAGGGGGCTCCTACAATGAGCAGTTCTTC.

The table lists this clonotype with a few counts. The CDR3 DNA is TGTGCCAGCAGTTTGTCCAGTGGCAATCAGCCCCAGCATTTT. Protein: CASSLSSGNQPQHF. The chain has TRBV12-3 or TRBV12-4 and TRBJ1-5, with D unclear. CDR3 size: 14 residues. V was cut by 3 bases and J by 2 bases, with 8 bases left in between.

With respect to this clonotype: The junction and the germline gene differ at one end; a read error may be behind it. The CDR3 is CASSAGRQGVLLF. CDR3 nucleotide sequence: TGTGCCAGCAGCGCGGGAAGACAGGGCGTCCTCCTATTT. The chain combines TRBV2 with TRBJ2-3; D is perhaps TRBD1 (7 bases). From germline, CDR1 is SNHLY and CDR2 FYNNEI. The length of the CDR3 is 13 residues.

This clonotype was observed a single time. The chain links TRBV10-3 to TRBJ1-3; 9 bases are shared with TRBD1. The CDR3 is 13 residues long. From germline, CDR1 is ENHRY and CDR2 SYGVKD. Unmatched junction bases numbered 4, after V lost 9 bases and J lost 4 bases. The CDR3 bases are TGTGCCATTTCCGGGACAGGGGGAAACACCATATATTTT. Its translation is CAISGTGGNTIYF.

Of note for this clonotype: This may be a read error: a much more frequent sequence differs by one nucleotide. The chain employs TRBV6-1 and TRBJ2-1; unclear D gene. The CDR3 totals 14 residues. The germline V gene has CDR1 MNHNS and CDR2 SASEGT. Between the trimmed V and J ends, which lost 3 bases and 0 bases, there was a span of 6 bases. The CDR3 protein is CASSDRHSYNEQFF. The CDR3 region has the DNA TGTGCCAGCAGTGATCGTCACTCCTACAATGAGCAGTTCTTC.

This CDR3 is CASAPIFPGAGELFF. CDR3 nucleotide sequence: TGTGCCAGCGCCCCCATATTCCCTGGGGCCGGGGAGCTGTTTTTT. The gene calls are TRBV6-1 and TRBJ2-2; D gene unclear. V gave up 8 bases and J gave up 6 bases, with 19 bases separating them. CDR3 size: 15 residues. CDR1 is MNHNS, CDR2 SASEGT, per germline.

This clonotype showed up just once. The genes are TRBV6-6 and TRBJ1-4, with TRBD1 matching 7 bases. CDR1 MNHNY and CDR2 SVGAGI come from the germline V gene (reference sequence). CDR3 length equals 13 residues. Losses at the gene ends were 5 bases for V and 8 bases for J; bases not matched to a gene: 5. CDR3 amino acids: CASSPRGTEKLFF. The CDR3 DNA is TGTGCCAGCAGTCCCAGGGGGACGGAAAAACTGTTTTTT.

This clonotype has just a few counts. The J gene is TRBJ2-1, the V gene TRBV11-3, with 12 bases matching TRBD2. This CDR3 is built from 15 residues. Losses at the gene ends were 4 bases for V and 9 bases for J; bases not matched to a gene: 7. Per the germline V gene, CDR1 is SGHNT and CDR2 is YENEEA. CDR3 sequence: CASSSLAGGPIEQFF. The CDR3 DNA follows: TGTGCCAGCAGCTCCCTAGCGGGAGGGCCTATTGAGCAGTTCTTC.

This clonotype has just a few counts. This chain uses TRBV29-1 with TRBJ2-3; 8 nucleotides align to TRBD2. This CDR3 region has 14 residues. Germline CDR1 is SQVTM and CDR2 is ANQGSEA. V shed 4 bases, J shed 5 bases, and the junction held 8 bases outside the gene matches. CDR3 bases: TGCAGCGTTGGACGGGAGGGGGGCGGAGATACGCAGTATTTT. This gives the protein CSVGREGGGDTQYF.

The chain uses TRBV6-2 or TRBV6-3 and TRBJ2-1, with a tentative D call TRBD2 (5 bases). Germline-derived CDR1 and CDR2 are MNHEY and SVGEGT. The CDR3 sequence is 13 residues long. Trimming removed 7 bases from V and 10 bases from J, with 17 bases in between. The CDR3 DNA follows: TGTGCCAGCATTCAACGAGGGCTTAAGGAGCAGTTCTTC. Translation: CASIQRGLKEQFF.

This clonotype has a handful of counts. The chain recombines TRBV6-2 or TRBV6-3 with TRBJ2-1; 9 bases line up with TRBD2. Germline V gives CDR1 MNHEY, CDR2 SVGEGT. V was clipped by 2 bases and J by 0 bases; unmatched bases: 2. This CDR3 is built from 16 residues. CDR3: CASSYPSGNSYNEQFF. As DNA, the CDR3 is TGTGCCAGCAGTTACCCTAGCGGGAACTCCTACAATGAGCAGTTCTTC.

J is TRBJ1-4 and V is TRBV7-9; D gene ambiguous. The germline gives CDR1 SEHNR, CDR2 FQNEAQ (reference sequence). Deletions cut 1 base from V and 8 bases from J, with 8 bases between. The CDR3 is 13 residues long. The CDR3 DNA reads TGTGCCAGCAGCTTAGGCCGACCCGAAAAACTGTTTTTT. It is translated as CASSLGRPEKLFF.

In this sample, this clonotype turned up a few times. J is TRBJ2-1 and V is TRBV14, with a possible D match to TRBD1 (6 bases). Germline assignment: CDR1 SGHDN and CDR2 FVKESK. The V end lost 1 base, the J end lost 0 bases, and 16 bases lay between the germline ends. This CDR3 contains 18 residues. DNA for the CDR3: TGTGCCAGCAGCCAAGCCCTGGACAGAGTGAGCTCCTACAATGAGCAGTTCTTC. This sequence encodes CASSQALDRVSSYNEQFF.

The chain links TRBV5-1 to TRBJ2-5; 10 bases line up with TRBD2. The trim removed 6 bases at V and 4 bases at J, leaving 6 bases unmatched. The germline CDR1 and CDR2 sequences are SGHRS and YFSETQ. The length of the CDR3 is 14 residues. The CDR3 coding sequence is TGCGCCAGCACACTAGCGGGAATAGGAGAGACCCAGTACTTC. Translation: CASTLAGIGETQYF.

This clonotype appeared many times. This CDR3 reads CASSDALTNGYTF. In DNA, the CDR3 is TGTGCCAGCAGCGACGCCCTTACCAATGGCTACACCTTC. The chain joins TRBV9 to TRBJ1-2, with no clear D. CDR3 size: 13 residues. Germline V gene sequence: CDR1 SGDLS, CDR2 YYNGEE. V lost 3 bases and J 6 bases, leaving 12 bases between the germline ends.

The V gene is TRBV6-1, the J gene TRBJ1-6; D unresolved. Germline CDR1 reads MNHNS; CDR2 reads SASEGT. The CDR3 is 15 amino acids. Trimming cost V 4 bases and J 7 bases, with 14 bases left between them. The CDR3 sequence is CASSVTGPGNSPLHF. CDR3 bases: TGTGCCAGCAGTGTAACCGGGCCAGGAAATTCACCCCTCCACTTT.

The chain uses TRBV12-3 or TRBV12-4 and TRBJ1-1; 7 bases match TRBD1. The CDR3 is made up of 13 amino acids. With 11 bases clipped from V and 2 bases from J, the junction kept 8 bases outside the gene matches. This CDR3 is CAGNRDSNTEAFF. The CDR3 DNA reads as TGTGCCGGCAACAGGGACAGTAACACTGAAGCTTTCTTT.

The chain employs TRBV5-1 and TRBJ1-6; 7 bases match TRBD1. With 4 bases clipped from V and 7 bases from J, the junction kept 8 bases outside the gene matches. Germline CDR1 is SGHRS and CDR2 is YFSETQ. The CDR3 covers 15 residues. The CDR3 protein is CASSPLQGTNSPLHF. The CDR3 DNA reads TGCGCCAGCAGCCCCCTACAGGGGACCAATTCACCCCTCCACTTT.

Comments on this clonotype: One junction end does not reproduce the germline sequence, and a read error may be involved. The rearrangement uses TRBV20-1 and TRBJ2-7; D tentatively reads TRBD1 or TRBD2 (6 bases each). CDR3 length: 16 residues. Per germline, CDR1 DFQATT and CDR2 SNEGSKA (reference sequence). CDR3 bases: TGCAGTGCTACCCCGGGGGCGGCGACTAGTTCCTACGAGCGGTACTTC. This gives the protein CSATPGAATSSYERYF.

This clonotype has more than one count but fewer than ten. The gene calls are TRBV3-1 and TRBJ2-7; D call uncertain. This CDR3 is built from 12 residues. Germline V gene lookup returns CDR1 LGHDT and CDR2 YNNKEL (reference sequence). Deletions cut 1 base from V and 6 bases from J, with 7 bases between. Here the CDR3 reads CASSQGPSEQYF. The CDR3, as DNA: TGTGCCAGCAGCCAAGGCCCTAGCGAGCAGTACTTC.

The genes are TRBV5-1 and TRBJ2-3, with 7 bases lining up with TRBD1. The V segment lost 7 bases and the J segment 0 bases; nucleotides outside the gene matches: 8. The CDR3 totals 15 residues. CDR1 and CDR2 from the germline V gene are SGHRS and YFSETQ. The DNA for the CDR3 is TGCGCCAGCTTGGAACAGGGGTCTAGCACAGATACGCAGTATTTT. It is translated as CASLEQGSSTDTQYF.